One T cell receptor beta chain is described in this entry. Which antigen it targets is not known. Per-base quality was not reported, and no clone a single base away is much larger than it. This record belongs to a study of shared clonotypes between healthy human individuals (dated by TCRdb to about 2020). Notes on the research overall: A couple of women and three men aged 18 to 49 years were included in the cohort. To estimate repertoire size and how much clonotype sharing occurs between individuals, the study deeply sequenced the blood TCR repertoires of several healthy adults. For each donor, CD4 naive and CD4 memory were each run on three plates, CD8 naive on two plates, and CD8 memory on one plate. To increase sequencing depth and limit assay-specific biases, different laboratories used diverse techniques to prepare libraries and sequence TCR repertoires. Between about 0.9 and 9 billion PBMCs per donor were obtained by leukapheresis.

TCR CDR3 regions were amplified from genomic DNA by multiplex PCR using the deep immunoSEQ assay. Genomic DNA extracted from each cell subset was distributed evenly over all wells of several immunoSEQ 96-well plates, and each plate served as one replicate. For sorted subsets, about 210 ng of genomic DNA, equivalent to some 33,000 T cell genomes, went into each replicate PCR. The purified libraries were quantified using a Qubit 3.0 fluorometer, sized with a Bioanalyzer 2100, and then quantified again using the KAPA Library Quantification kit. Every immunoSEQ 96-well plate was sequenced on a separate single-read 150-cycle Illumina NextSeq 550 flow cell. The authors' pipeline ran thus. Because the immunoSEQ output included only junctional sequences and no quality scores, the filtering could not be the same as the filtering used for full-length reads. Sequences were annotated with PyIR, a Python wrapper for IgBLAST v1.9, and V/J genes and CDR3 were assigned using IMGT germline references. Reads with weak V/J assignments (E-value above 1e-6), missing CDR3, stop codons, out-of-frame junctions, or ambiguous translated residues were removed. V3J clonotypes were defined as sequences sharing the same inferred V gene, J gene, and CDR3 amino acid sequence. Percentage overlap between repertoires was calculated by dividing the number of shared unique clonotypes by the size of the smaller repertoire. RTK rarefaction, the Chao1 estimator, and Recon v2.1 estimates of unobserved clonotypes were used to assess repertoire richness. OLGA was used to compute generation probabilities for all TCRbeta clonotypes that the gDNA method yielded from a handful of donors. The table was pulled from immuneACCESS by TCRdb, which kept in-frame rearrangements only. Such tables lose some clones; where checked, under half of the loss comes from unresolved V genes, and the rest has no known cause. V, J and clone size reflect that table, while D and trimming were determined from the DNA. The sample table contains about 2.3 million clones; only one count was recorded for 85% to 95% of them. Of the sample, 0.35% to 0.45% is held by the ten largest clones.

V ends up 7 bases short and J 7 bases short, with an unmatched junction base count of 16. As encoded in the germline V gene (reference sequence), CDR1 is SEHNR while CDR2 is FQNEAQ. There are 16 amino acids in the CDR3, from cysteine to phenylalanine inclusive. Of the read, only the CDR3 DNA is kept; its 48 bases are in frame from base 1. The donors were healthy, HIV-negative adults with no recently reported acute infections or vaccinations. Every donor was a Caucasian adult living in Nashville, Tennessee, USA. Magnetic negative selection was used to enrich CD4+ T cells, after which naive cells were positively selected on CD45RA and the negative fraction became the memory subset. Blood was collected by leukapheresis, and PBMCs were isolated by Ficoll-Histopaque density gradient centrifugation and then cryopreserved in liquid nitrogen vapor phase. Analytical flow cytometry was used to check the purity and quantity of every magnetically sorted T cell population. Genomic DNA was isolated from every sorted fraction and measured by UV absorbance on a Nanodrop 2000c.

The paper as a whole reports these results and caveats: Higher generation probabilities were observed for clonotypes shared by all four sorted-subset donors than for non-shared clonotypes. Sampling was restricted to blood, and TCR repertoires in tissues likely differ from the TCR repertoires found in blood. Across a few donors, roughly 5.1% of naive CD4, more than 3% of naive CD8, about 2.3% of memory CD4, and 0.3% to 0.45% of memory CD8 clonotypes were shared. Incomplete sequencing was indicated by rarefaction of sorted-subset datasets, despite the large sequencing depth. Because the study included only a small number of donors, the genetic and exposure-history diversity represented was limited. Pairwise subsampling led to the expectation that sequencing depth would affect the degree of clonotype sharing among donors. Estimated clonotype richness was generally larger for naive than for memory subsets.

Recombination connected TRBV7-9 to TRBJ2-1, with TRBD2 matching 7 junction bases. The clonotype originates from a man aged 18 to 29 in good health. Some clones in this sample may be carry-over from other donors' samples. The sample was naive CD4+ T cells from PBMCs. What this sample's cell subset or site label stands for: CD45RA+ positively selected. The sequenced DNA: TGTGCCAGCATCCAAGAGGGGAGGGCCACAAAGAATGAGCAGTTCTTC. It translates to CASIQEGRATKNEQFF. With all but the CDR3 taken from the reference TRBV7-9 and TRBJ2-1 genes, the full variable domain is: DTGVSQNPRHKITKRGQNVTFRCDPISEHNRLYWYRQTLGQGPEFLTYFQNEAQLEKSRLLSDRFSAERPKGSFSTLEIQRTEQGDSAMYLCASIQEGRATKNEQFFGPGTRLTVL.